These 26 T cell receptor beta chains were all obtained from the same sample, sequenced in a study of early T cells in non-severe SARS-CoV-2 infection. TCRdb re-analysed the 5' RACE reads in MiXCR, keeping a single row per CDR3 protein. The sample has over 60,000 distinct CDR3 sequences; approximately 10% are singletons. The sample was whole blood, taken at baseline. The source of these receptors is an adult who was a healthcare worker with PCR-confirmed SARS-CoV-2 infection or an uninfected control (not recorded which).

The genes are TRBV19 and TRBJ1-2; TRBD1 is a possible D gene (6 bases). CDR1 LNHDA and CDR2 SQIVND come from the germline V gene (reference sequence). The CDR3 sequence is 13 residues long. Trimming took off 7 bases at V and 2 bases at J, with 11 bases between the two ends. This chain's CDR3 is CASTLGGNYGYTF. In nucleotides, the CDR3 is TGTGCCAGTACCCTAGGGGGAAACTATGGCTACACCTTC.

The chain links TRBV19 to TRBJ1-2; TRBD1 matches 10 bases. Germline V gives CDR1 LNHDA, CDR2 SQIVND (reference sequence). The CDR3 totals 15 residues. V gave up 3 bases and J gave up 8 bases; unmatched junction bases: 9. CDR3 protein: CASSISRQGARGYTF. CDR3 bases: TGTGCCAGTAGTATCTCGCGACAGGGGGCGAGGGGCTACACCTTC.

The rearrangement uses TRBV25-1 and TRBJ2-5; no definite D call. CDR1 is MGHDK and CDR2 is SYGVNS in the germline V gene. This CDR3 is 9 amino acids long. The V end was cut by 11 bases, the J end by 3 bases, with 4 bases between. CDR3 coding DNA: TGTGCCCGGGAAGAGACCCAGTACTTC. Translation gives CAREETQYF.

This chain joins TRBV7-8 and TRBJ2-5; a weak D match, TRBD2 (5 bases). CDR3 size: 13 residues. Trimming removed 0 bases from V and 4 bases from J, with 6 bases in between. Germline V lookup: CDR1 SGHVS, CDR2 FQNEAQ. The DNA of the CDR3 is TGTGCCAGCAGCTTAGCCCTAGCAGAGACCCAGTACTTC. It codes for CASSLALAETQYF.

This clonotype appeared a few times. The chain has TRBV20-1 and TRBJ1-1; unclear D gene. V shed 0 bases and J shed 2 bases, with 13 bases lying between them. The CDR3 contains 15 residues. Germline lookup yields CDR1 DFQATT and CDR2 SNEGSKA (reference sequence). In DNA form, the CDR3 reads TGCAGTGCTAGAGATTGGGCTGCGACCAACACTGAAGCTTTCTTT. Translated, it gives CSARDWAATNTEAFF.

The chain uses TRBV10-2 and TRBJ2-7; perhaps TRBD2 as D (6 bases). This CDR3 is 10 amino acids long. Trimming stripped 7 bases from V and 7 bases from J, with 8 bases between. Germline CDR1 is WSHSY and CDR2 is SAAADI. CDR3 amino acids: CASMAGEQYF. The CDR3 DNA sequence: TGCGCCAGCATGGCGGGGGAGCAGTACTTC.

This clonotype was observed a handful of times. The chain has TRBV20-1 and TRBJ1-1; 8 bases match TRBD1. CDR3 length: 14 residues. Germline CDR1 DFQATT, CDR2 SNEGSKA (reference sequence). V shed 3 bases and J 5 bases; nucleotides not matched to a gene: 8. The CDR3 nucleotides are TGCAGTGCTAGTCAGGGGGCGCGTCGAACTGAAGCTTTCTTT. Protein: CSASQGARRTEAFF.

The chain joins TRBV2 to TRBJ1-2; no firm D call. This CDR3 comprises 12 residues. V lost 0 bases, J lost 8 bases, and 7 bases lay in between. Germline V lookup: CDR1 SNHLY, CDR2 FYNNEI. CDR3 loop: CASSEAITGYTF. In nucleotides, the CDR3 is TGTGCCAGCAGTGAAGCGATCACGGGCTACACCTTC.

This clonotype was seen more than once but under ten times. The chain joins TRBV30 to TRBJ2-5, with 9 bases fitting TRBD2. The CDR3 is made up of 14 amino acids. Germline-derived CDR1 and CDR2 are GTSNPN and SVGIG (reference sequence). J lost 1 base, V lost 2 bases, and 2 bases had no gene match. In DNA, the CDR3 is TGTGCCTGGAGTATGCGGGGGGGCCAAGAGACCCAGTACTTC. Protein sequence: CAWSMRGGQETQYF.

This clonotype turned up a few times. The chain has TRBV20-1 and TRBJ2-5; 7 bases are a match to TRBD1. J gave up 1 base and V 2 bases, and 4 bases lay outside the gene matches. This CDR3 has 14 amino acids. The germline CDR1 and CDR2 sequences are DFQATT and SNEGSKA (reference sequence). CDR3 sequence reads: CSARLRGTQETQYF. In DNA form, the CDR3 reads TGCAGTGCTAGACTCAGGGGGACCCAAGAGACCCAGTACTTC.

The chain uses TRBV9 and TRBJ2-7; D remains ambiguous. V was pared by 0 bases and J by 2 bases, with 9 bases between. Germline lookup yields CDR1 SGDLS and CDR2 YYNGEE. The length of the CDR3 is 14 residues. As DNA, the CDR3 is TGTGCCAGCAGCGTAGAGGTAGGGCCCTACGAGCAGTACTTC. It encodes CASSVEVGPYEQYF. The full variable domain, rest sourced from reference TRBV9 and TRBJ2-7, is DSGVTQTPKHLITATGQRVTLRCSPRSGDLSVYWYQQSLDQGLQFLIQYYNGEERAKGNILERFSAQQFPDLHSELNLSSLELGDSALYFCASSVEVGPYEQYFGPGTRLTVT.

This clonotype was seen only a few times. The chain joins TRBV18 to TRBJ1-1, with D maybe TRBD1 (6 bases). The CDR3 has 14 residues. Germline loops: CDR1 KGHSH, CDR2 LQKENI. Trimming stripped 6 bases from V and 2 bases from J, with 13 bases between. CDR3 sequence (DNA): TGTGCCAGCTCCCCCGGACAGCTAAACACTGAAGCTTTCTTT. Translation: CASSPGQLNTEAFF.

This clonotype was found a few times. The gene calls are TRBV20-1 and TRBJ2-2; the D gene is possibly TRBD2 (6 bases). The CDR3 has 14 amino acids. CDR1 is DFQATT, CDR2 SNEGSKA, per germline (reference sequence). Trimming took off 3 bases at V and 0 bases at J, with 8 bases between the two ends. CDR3 region: CSASLAPNTGELFF. DNA of the CDR3: TGCAGTGCTAGTCTAGCGCCGAACACCGGGGAGCTGTTTTTT.

The gene calls are TRBV11-2 and TRBJ1-1; 7 positions match TRBD1. Germline V gives CDR1 SGHAT, CDR2 FQNNGV. The trim removed 5 bases at V and 11 bases at J, leaving 11 bases unmatched. The CDR3 runs 13 residues. DNA of the CDR3: TGTGCCAGCAGCACAGGGGAGGGGACGAGGGCTTTCTTT. Amino acid sequence: CASSTGEGTRAFF.

Many counts were recorded for this clonotype. V usage is TRBV27 and J usage is TRBJ2-3; TRBD2 matches at 13 bases. The germline V gene encodes CDR1 MNHEY and CDR2 SMNVEV (reference sequence). There are 15 residues in the CDR3. The trim removed 5 bases at V and 5 bases at J, leaving 4 bases unmatched. CDR3 region: CASSRTSGGGDTQYF. In nucleotides, the CDR3 is TGTGCCAGCAGTCGGACTAGCGGGGGTGGAGATACGCAGTATTTT.

This clonotype has a handful of counts. This chain uses TRBV7-8 with TRBJ2-7; D perhaps matches TRBD2 (5 bases). In germline, CDR1 is SGHVS, CDR2 FQNEAQ. The CDR3 extends over 15 amino acids. V was shortened by 3 bases and J by 0 bases, with 12 bases between the two germline ends. CDR3 amino acids: CASSFGSVSSYEQYF. The CDR3 DNA sequence: TGTGCCAGCAGCTTTGGTAGCGTGAGCTCCTACGAGCAGTACTTC.

This clonotype was found many times. The V call is TRBV11-2, the J call TRBJ2-7; the match to TRBD1 covers 9 bases. CDR3 length: 15 residues. Looked up from germline, CDR1 is SGHAT and CDR2 is FQNNGV. J gave up 5 bases and V 1 base, and 6 bases lay outside the gene matches. The CDR3 region is CASSLGGTGPHEQYF. For the CDR3, the DNA is TGTGCCAGCAGCTTAGGTGGGACAGGGCCCCACGAGCAGTACTTC.

This clonotype has a count of ten or more. This chain connects TRBV4-3 to TRBJ2-4; 7 bases line up with TRBD2. The CDR3 runs 15 residues. The junction had 6 bases not matched to a gene; V was cut back by 0 bases and J by 7 bases. Per germline, CDR1 LGHNA and CDR2 YSLEER. CDR3: CASSQDSEAGNIQYF. In DNA, the CDR3 is TGCGCCAGCAGCCAAGATTCAGAAGCGGGGAACATTCAGTACTTC.

V usage is TRBV5-1 and J usage is TRBJ2-7; 8 nucleotides align to TRBD1. The J segment lost 7 bases and the V segment lost 3 bases, leaving 12 bases of the junction unmatched. The germline V gene has CDR1 SGHRS and CDR2 YFSETQ. The CDR3 is 15 amino acids. The CDR3 nucleotides are TGCGCCAGCAGCTCCCAACCGGACAGGGCGGGTGAGCAGTACTTC. Protein sequence: CASSSQPDRAGEQYF. The full variable domain, rest sourced from reference TRBV5-1 and TRBJ2-7, is KAGVTQTPRYLIKTRGQQVTLSCSPISGHRSVSWYQQTPGQGLQFLFEYFSETQRNKGNFPGRFSGRQFSNSRSEMNVSTLELGDSALYLCASSSQPDRAGEQYFGPGTRLTVT.

This clonotype was seen more than once but under ten times. This rearrangement joins TRBV7-8 to TRBJ2-3; D call uncertain. This CDR3 contains 12 residues. The V and J ends lost 5 bases and 8 bases respectively, with 11 bases between them. Germline V gene lookup returns CDR1 SGHVS and CDR2 FQNEAQ. DNA for the CDR3: TGTGCCAGCAGCCCTCCGCCTGTTACGCAGTATTTT. Translated, it gives CASSPPPVTQYF.

J is TRBJ2-7 and V is TRBV7-9; no reliable D call. The CDR3 runs to 14 residues. V shed 2 bases and J shed 7 bases, with 15 bases lying between them. The germline V gene encodes CDR1 SEHNR and CDR2 FQNEAQ (reference sequence). The CDR3 coding sequence is TGTGCCAGCAGCTTATCCGGGCCCCCCTCGGAGCAGTACTTC. It yields the protein CASSLSGPPSEQYF. The full variable domain, in which reference TRBV7-9 and TRBJ2-7 provide the parts outside the CDR3, is DTGVSQNPRHKITKRGQNVTFRCDPISEHNRLYWYRQTLGQGPEFLTYFQNEAQLEKSRLLSDRFSAERPKGSFSTLEIQRTEQGDSAMYLCASSLSGPPSEQYFGPGTRLTVT.

This clonotype was observed a handful of times. This chain connects TRBV20-1 to TRBJ2-4; TRBD2 matches 12 bases. This CDR3 is built from 19 residues. Germline V gene data show CDR1 as DFQATT and CDR2 as SNEGSKA (reference sequence). Trimming at V came to 3 bases and at J to 2 bases, leaving 14 bases not matched to a gene. CDR3 protein: CSARGDPLAGGLTKNIQYF. CDR3 bases: TGCAGTGCTAGGGGAGACCCACTAGCGGGGGGTTTGACCAAAAACATTCAGTACTTC.

This clonotype was counted between two and nine times. CDR3 nucleotides: TGTGCCTGGAGTGACCGATCACCCCTCCACTTT. Its translation is CAWSDRSPLHF. V gene TRBV30 combines with J gene TRBJ1-6; D ambiguous. CDR1 and CDR2 (germline): GTSNPN, SVGIG (reference sequence). The CDR3 has 11 amino acids. Trimming took off 1 base at V and 10 bases at J, with 5 bases between the two ends.

At least ten counts were recorded for this clonotype. The chain carries TRBV19 and TRBJ1-1; no definite D call. Germline V gives CDR1 LNHDA, CDR2 SQIVND (reference sequence). The CDR3 totals 13 residues. Trimming left V 1 base short and J 7 bases short, with 10 bases between. CDR3 residues: CASSIVASYEAFF. As DNA, the CDR3 is TGTGCCAGTAGTATAGTGGCTTCCTATGAAGCTTTCTTT.

This clonotype occurred many times. This chain joins TRBV5-6 and TRBJ1-2, with 7 nucleotides matching TRBD1. CDR1 is SGHDT and CDR2 is YYEEEE in the germline V gene. The CDR3 contains 14 residues. J gave up 6 bases and V 3 bases, and 8 bases lay outside the gene matches. The CDR3 DNA is TGTGCCAGCAGCTCGAACAGGGGACTGGATGGCTACACCTTC. Protein product: CASSSNRGLDGYTF.

This clonotype was seen more than once but under ten times. CDR3 sequence reads: CASSPRQGAGTEAFF. The CDR3 DNA reads TGTGCCAGCAGCCCCCGACAGGGGGCTGGCACTGAAGCTTTCTTT. This chain joins TRBV7-9 and TRBJ1-1, with 10 bases fitting TRBD1. The CDR3 loop spans 15 amino acids. CDR1 and CDR2 from the germline V gene are SEHNR and FQNEAQ (reference sequence). V was pared by 5 bases and J by 4 bases, with 7 bases of the junction left unmatched.